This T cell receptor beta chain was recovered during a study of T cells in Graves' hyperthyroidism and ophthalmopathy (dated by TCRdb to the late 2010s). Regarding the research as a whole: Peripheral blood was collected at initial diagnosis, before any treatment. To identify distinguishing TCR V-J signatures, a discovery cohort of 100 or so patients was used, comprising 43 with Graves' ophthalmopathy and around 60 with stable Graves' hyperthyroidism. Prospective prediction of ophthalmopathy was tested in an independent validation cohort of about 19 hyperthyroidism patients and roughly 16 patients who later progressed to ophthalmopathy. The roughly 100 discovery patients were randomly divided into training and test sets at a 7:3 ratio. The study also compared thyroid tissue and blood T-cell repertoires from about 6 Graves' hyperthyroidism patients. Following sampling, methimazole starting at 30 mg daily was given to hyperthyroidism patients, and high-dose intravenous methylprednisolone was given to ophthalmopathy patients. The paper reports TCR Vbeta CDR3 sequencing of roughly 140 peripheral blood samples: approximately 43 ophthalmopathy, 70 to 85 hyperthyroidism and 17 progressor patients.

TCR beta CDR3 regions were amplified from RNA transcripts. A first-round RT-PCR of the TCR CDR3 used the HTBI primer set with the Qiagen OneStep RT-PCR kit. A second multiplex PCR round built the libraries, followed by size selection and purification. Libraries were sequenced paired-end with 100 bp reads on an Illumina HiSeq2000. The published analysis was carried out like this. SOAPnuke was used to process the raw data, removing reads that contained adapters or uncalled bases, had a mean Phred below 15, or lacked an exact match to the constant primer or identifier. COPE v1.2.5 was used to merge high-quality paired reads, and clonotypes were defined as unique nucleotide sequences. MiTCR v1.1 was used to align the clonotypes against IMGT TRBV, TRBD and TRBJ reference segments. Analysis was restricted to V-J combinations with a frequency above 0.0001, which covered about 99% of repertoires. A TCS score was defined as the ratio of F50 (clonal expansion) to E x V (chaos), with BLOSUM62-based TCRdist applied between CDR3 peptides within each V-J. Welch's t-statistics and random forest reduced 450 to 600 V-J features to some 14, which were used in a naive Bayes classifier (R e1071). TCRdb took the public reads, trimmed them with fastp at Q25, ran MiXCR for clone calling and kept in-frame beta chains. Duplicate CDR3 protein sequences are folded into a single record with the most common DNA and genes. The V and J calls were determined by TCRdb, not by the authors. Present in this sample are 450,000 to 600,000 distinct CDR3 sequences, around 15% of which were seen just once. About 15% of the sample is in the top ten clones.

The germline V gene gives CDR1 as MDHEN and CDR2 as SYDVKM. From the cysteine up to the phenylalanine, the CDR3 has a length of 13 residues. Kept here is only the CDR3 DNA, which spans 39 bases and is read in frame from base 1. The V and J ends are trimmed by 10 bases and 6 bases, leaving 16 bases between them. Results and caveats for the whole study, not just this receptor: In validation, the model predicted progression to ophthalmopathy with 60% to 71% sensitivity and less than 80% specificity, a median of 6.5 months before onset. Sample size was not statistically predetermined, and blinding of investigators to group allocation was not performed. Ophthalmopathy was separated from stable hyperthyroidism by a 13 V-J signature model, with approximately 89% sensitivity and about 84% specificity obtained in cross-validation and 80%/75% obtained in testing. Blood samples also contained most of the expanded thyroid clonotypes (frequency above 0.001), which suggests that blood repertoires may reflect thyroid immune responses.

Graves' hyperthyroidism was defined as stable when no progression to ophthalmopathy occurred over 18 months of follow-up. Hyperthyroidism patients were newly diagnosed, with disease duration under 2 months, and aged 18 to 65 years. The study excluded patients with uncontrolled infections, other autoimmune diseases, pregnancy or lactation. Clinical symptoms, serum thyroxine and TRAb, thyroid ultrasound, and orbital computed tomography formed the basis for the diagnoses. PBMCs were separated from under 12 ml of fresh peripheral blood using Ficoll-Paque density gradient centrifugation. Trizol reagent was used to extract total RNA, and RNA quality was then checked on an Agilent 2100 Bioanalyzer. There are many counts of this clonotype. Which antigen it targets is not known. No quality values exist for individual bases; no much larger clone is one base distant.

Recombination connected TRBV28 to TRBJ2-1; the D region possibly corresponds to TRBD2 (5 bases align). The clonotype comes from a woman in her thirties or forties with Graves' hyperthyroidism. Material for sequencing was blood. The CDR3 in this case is CATQPTLGNEQFF. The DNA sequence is TGTGCCACCCAGCCCACACTAGGCAATGAGCAGTTCTTC. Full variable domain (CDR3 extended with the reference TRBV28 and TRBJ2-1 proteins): DVKVTQSSRYLVKRTGEKVFLECVQDMDHENMFWYRQDPGLGLRLIYFSYDVKMKEKGDIPEGYSVSREKKERFSLILESASTNQTSMYLCATQPTLGNEQFFGPGTRLTVL.